This T cell receptor (beta chain) stems from a study of tumor and adjacent non-tumor tissue in lung cancer. General study results and limits: Tumor TCR diversity, when higher, was linked to shorter survival. Significantly higher TCR diversity was found in tumor than normal lung.

TCRbeta libraries were built with three rounds of nested PCR, modified from ARM-PCR. A single record per CDR3 protein comes from TCRdb applying MiXCR to the multiplex PCR reads. The sample carries around 66,000 distinct CDR3 sequences, 60% to 75% recorded once. The template was RNA from unsorted bulk tissue. In regard to this clonotype: The antigen is undetermined. Just one base apart from a much larger clone, this may be a read error. This CDR3 is missing its conserved last phenylalanine or tryptophan, likely due to a read error.

The V gene end was trimmed by 0 bases and the J gene end by 6 bases; junction bases not matched to a gene: 5. From germline, CDR1 is GTSNPN and CDR2 SVGIG (reference sequence). The CDR3 is 14 residues long. Source material: lung tumor tissue. V usage is TRBV30 and J usage is TRBJ2-1; TRBD2 aligns across 7 bases. This clonotype was obtained from a man in his 60s with non-small cell lung cancer. The CDR3 bases are TGTGCCTGGAGTGTAGGGCTAGCGGCCAATGAGCAGTTCCTC. This translates into CAWSVGLAANEQFL.